This entry concerns a single T cell receptor beta chain. The target antigen is unknown. This specimen comes from a study of blood T cells in healthy people across ages. The CDR3 contains 15 residues. CDR1 and CDR2 (germline): MGHRA, YSYEKL. V was cut by 0 bases and J by 4 bases, with 10 bases left in between. Primers used in a second PCR of about 7 to 12 cycles were a sample-barcoded 5' primer and a J-beta primer mix. TCRdb itself ran the 5' RACE reads through MiXCR, one entry per CDR3 protein. The data show 1.2 million to 1.5 million distinct CDR3 sequences, with approximately 60% seen just once and more than 6% held by the top ten. Study-wide results and limits: Older individuals had lower TCR beta diversity per million T cells (the decline was roughly linear). Aged donors had fewer naive CD4+ cells and lower diversity than long-lived donors. Investigators viewed diversity estimates from one million T cells as underestimates, the study reported. Changes seen in expanded clonotypes were possibly confounded by donor CMV status left unknown.

Sample: blood. This TCR derives from a man between 18 and 29 years old in good health. V and J are TRBV4-1 and TRBJ1-5; possible D gene TRBD1, 5 bases. The CDR3 DNA is TGCGCCAGCAGCCAAGATTTGGGGACTAATCAGCCCCAGCATTTT. Protein sequence: CASSQDLGTNQPQHF.